A selection of T cell receptor beta chains follows, all from one sample in a study of T cells in Graves' hyperthyroidism and ophthalmopathy. TCRdb re-analysed the multiplex PCR reads in MiXCR, keeping a single row per CDR3 protein. The table records around 400,000 distinct CDR3 sequences, over 12% of them present only once. The sample taken for sequencing was blood. The receptors come from a woman aged 60-75 years with Graves' ophthalmopathy. Both conserved end residues are part of each CDR3. The D gene is left open where the match is weak. A clone size is listed for some rows: how often the clone was seen (once, few, many), or a class if it is expanded.

cdr3_aa: CASTAGLGDYEQYF
cdr3_nt: TGTGCCAGCACCGCGGGGCTAGGGGACTACGAGCAGTACTTC
j_call: TRBJ2-7
v_call: TRBV6-2/TRBV6-3
clone_size: many
d_call: -

cdr3_aa: CATSSELGNQPQHF
cdr3_nt: TGTGCCACCAGCAGCGAACTTGGGAATCAGCCCCAGCATTTT
j_call: TRBJ1-5
v_call: TRBV15
clone_size: -
d_call: -

cdr3_aa: CSARDPAGGTDTQYF
cdr3_nt: TGCAGTGCTAGAGATCCAGCGGGAGGAACAGATACGCAGTATTTT
j_call: TRBJ2-3
v_call: TRBV20-1
clone_size: many
d_call: TRBD2

cdr3_aa: CASSRSRRGTDTQYF
cdr3_nt: TGTGCCAGCAGTCGATCCCGGAGGGGCACAGATACGCAGTATTTT
j_call: TRBJ2-3
v_call: TRBV12-3/TRBV12-4
clone_size: many
d_call: -

cdr3_aa: CASSEVGRYNEQFF
cdr3_nt: TGTGCCAGCAGCGAGGTGGGCAGATACAATGAGCAGTTCTTC
j_call: TRBJ2-1
v_call: TRBV9
clone_size: many
d_call: -

cdr3_aa: CASHGAAGGYQETQYF
cdr3_nt: TGTGCCAGCCACGGGGCAGCGGGAGGATACCAAGAGACCCAGTACTTC
j_call: TRBJ2-5
v_call: TRBV2
clone_size: -
d_call: TRBD2

cdr3_aa: CAISDLGRDNQPQHF
cdr3_nt: TGTGCCATCAGTGACTTAGGGAGGGACAATCAGCCCCAGCATTTT
j_call: TRBJ1-5
v_call: TRBV10-3
clone_size: many
d_call: -

cdr3_aa: CASSDRTRGRRTDTQYF
cdr3_nt: TGTGCCAGCAGCGACCGTACGAGGGGGCGGCGCACAGATACGCAGTATTTT
j_call: TRBJ2-3
v_call: TRBV7-9
clone_size: -
d_call: TRBD1

cdr3_aa: CASSTRGGGYINEQFF
cdr3_nt: TGCGCCAGCAGCACCCGGGGAGGAGGGTATATCAATGAGCAGTTCTTC
j_call: TRBJ2-1
v_call: TRBV5-1
clone_size: many
d_call: -

cdr3_aa: CASSLVPLAGGPRNEQFF
cdr3_nt: TGTGCCAGCAGTTTAGTCCCGCTAGCGGGAGGGCCGAGGAATGAGCAGTTCTTC
j_call: TRBJ2-1
v_call: TRBV28
clone_size: -
d_call: TRBD2

cdr3_aa: CSGWVLTSSSYEQYF
cdr3_nt: TGCAGTGGTTGGGTCCTAACTTCGAGCTCCTACGAGCAGTACTTC
j_call: TRBJ2-7
v_call: TRBV20-1
clone_size: many
d_call: -

cdr3_aa: CASSRGRPDTLENTIYF
cdr3_nt: TGTGCCAGCAGCCGAGGGAGACCGGATACTCTGGAAAACACCATATATTTT
j_call: TRBJ1-3
v_call: TRBV3-1
clone_size: many
d_call: -